Below, one T cell receptor beta chain is given with its context. This receptor's antigen is unknown. No much larger clone exists at a distance of one base, and base qualities are not known. The sample comes from a study of cytomegalovirus exposure and HLA in healthy donors (dated by TCRdb to about 2017). Background for the entire study: An earlier analysis of approximately 640 of the donors reported 250 to 350 Gb of sequence data and some 120 million unique TCR beta sequences from approximately 180 million T cells. Approximately 310 gigabases of sequencing data and approximately 80 million unique TCR sequences were included in an early release covering several hundred HLA-typed donors. The genetic ancestry cluster associated with self-reported Caucasian donors included 81% of the approximately 430 genotyped donors. The aim of the study was to test whether cataloging public T cell receptors could identify signatures of past pathogen exposure. Using immunosequencing, the study profiled T cell repertoires from 500 to 800 subjects and related those repertoires to cytomegalovirus serostatus. Along with the approximately 700-subject first cohort, a separate validation cohort of about 110 different subjects was used. The study combined high-throughput TCR immunosequencing, statistical association of individual TCRs with disease status, and machine learning to predict cytomegalovirus infection status. A later analysis re-examined previously published TCR beta repertoires from roughly 650 donors and added high-resolution HLA genotyping to investigate patterns of TCR occurrence. Rather than drawing on any new phenotypic data, the later analysis identified candidate immune exposures from TCR beta sequences and the way those sequences occurred across donors. An earlier analysis of around 640 of the donors used high-throughput TCR beta sequencing to judge whether each TCR beta V gene segment behaved as functional or pseudogenic. Donor age, sex, ethnicity and CMV serostatus were collected together with the repertoire data. In a later genetic analysis, genome-wide SNP genotypes for about three fifths of the 666 donors were used, and that subset was treated as a discovery cohort. Every repertoire in the discovery cohort had been generated on one and the same sequencing platform. Both class I and class II loci were covered by HLA typing, at four-digit resolution. Typing coverage differed by locus: A, B, C, DRB1 and DQB1 were typed in roughly 620-630 donors, DQA1 in about 500, DPA1 in approximately 610, and DPB1 in 450 to 480. Roughly 5 DR-DQ haplotypes were handled as single units for association and clustering because linkage in the cohort was strong. Among 398 genotyped donors of the cohort, an average of approximately 250,000 unique TCR beta nucleotide sequences were sequenced per donor, around 20% of them non-productive.

The cohort comprised under 700 healthy bone marrow donors. All cohort members were sampled while nominally healthy, although unrecorded immune exposures were likely present. The donor was CMV seropositive and belonged to the group of a few hundred seropositive cohort members. Each donor provided a peripheral blood sample, and peripheral blood mononuclear cells were used for TCR beta sequencing. Genomic DNA was extracted from the blood cell samples with the Qiagen DNeasy Blood Extraction Kit. What the work shows at the level of the full study, not this receptor alone: Several of the top co-occurrence clusters appeared to be linked to parvovirus B19, influenza, CMV and Epstein-Barr virus, according to a later analysis. The authors suggested that the approach could potentially be extended to other disease states and immunological phenotypes. A further reported finding was that TCR beta sequences accurately predicted the HLA-A and HLA-B alleles for most subjects in the first cohort. The classifier was reported to diagnose cytomegalovirus status with high specificity and sensitivity in both the original and validation cohorts. Because HLA typing was missing for some donors at each locus, association tests included only the typed subset. Linkage disequilibrium might explain the correlated functional status among segregating V segments, but an unknown experimental factor could not be excluded. An association between a missense DCLRE1C variant and V-gene and J-gene trimming of TCR beta chains was found in a later genetic analysis and replicated in an independent cohort. While some public TCRs were present in many individuals, most TCR sequences turned up only very rarely across donors. The sequencing pipeline was judged likely to have produced a cluster of highly shared sequence variants as a technical artifact. The study listed approximately 160 TCR beta chains as associated with cytomegalovirus. Compared with equally common non-associated chains, HLA-associated TCR beta chains in a later analysis were more clonally expanded and had lower generation probabilities. Sequencing depth was assumed to be roughly uniform across donors in the presence/absence analyses, though that assumption may not hold. Broadly in line with IMGT annotations, most TCR beta V segments showed up in productive rearrangements about 87% or about 30% of the time in an earlier analysis of 587 of the donors. The cohort was sequenced for TCR beta chains only, and without alpha or paired-chain data the features that could be detected were limited. When HLA alleles, especially DR and DQ, strongly co-occurred, TCR associations were difficult to assign to individual alleles. CMV serostatus was the only immune exposure information available for the cohort. In vitro tests confirmed that a few of the cytomegalovirus-associated TCR beta chains recognize cytomegalovirus antigens. A later analysis associated around 16,000 TCR beta sequences with specific HLA alleles at a false discovery rate of 0.05. The earlier analysis of 450 to 700 of the donors excluded roughly 16 rarely observed V segments, including chromosome 9 orphons, because counts were too low. Most CMV-associated TCR beta chains appeared to be HLA-restricted in a later analysis, and the HLA associations seemed to be driven largely by CMV exposure. A later analysis found that TCR association rates varied across HLA loci, with DRB1 alleles showing the most associated TCRs and HLA-C alleles the fewest. A later genetic analysis reported fewer N-insertions in productive TCRs among donors in an Asian-associated ancestry cluster than the roughly 700-donor mean.

The method behind the library was the immunoSEQ multiplex PCR assay. The multiplex PCR relied on a mix of 60 forward primers for TCR Vbeta segments and 13 reverse primers for TCR Jbeta segments. A multiplex PCR assay on genomic DNA amplified the CDR3 region of rearranged TCR beta genes. On the Illumina HiSeq System, the amplified TCR beta libraries were sequenced as 87-base-pair reads. In the paper's pipeline: In a later analysis, tens of millions of unique TCR beta chains were counted across the roughly 700 repertoires, and roughly 11 million of these chains were shared by at least two donors. Raw reads were error-corrected and collapsed into unique sequences with a nearest-neighbor algorithm that merged closely related sequences to remove PCR and sequencing errors. To assign V, D and J gene segments, CDR3 sequences were aligned to IMGT reference sequences. For a sequence to be retained, at least a six-nucleotide match to both a V gene segment and a J gene segment was required. A rearrangement was called productive if the CDR3 had no stop codons and remained in frame with V and J, and every other rearrangement was called non-productive. Following IMGT convention, CDR3 was defined as the stretch from the second conserved V-encoded cysteine up to the conserved J-encoded phenylalanine. In an earlier analysis of around 640 of the donors, sequences lacking an unambiguous match to a single V gene segment were excluded. An earlier analysis of several hundred of the donors classified V segments as functional when productive rearrangements were above 56.7% and as segregating when the standard deviation between donors was above 5%. A statistical classification framework was built for diagnosing cytomegalovirus status from the catalog of TCR beta chain sequences. A later analysis assigned V and J genes by comparing TCR nucleotide sequences with IMGT/GENE-DB human TR gene sequences. In a later analysis, CDR3 sequences and most-parsimonious VDJ recombination scenarios were assigned using the TCRdist pipeline. In a later analysis, each TCR beta chain was defined by its CDR3 amino acid sequence together with its V-gene family, and reads lacking a unique V-gene family were excluded. A later analysis removed 600 or so highly shared, low-generation-probability nucleotide sequences to deal with suspected cross-contamination and a sequencing artifact. In a later analysis, a clonal expansion index for each public chain was calculated from normalized within-repertoire ranks of inferred template counts. In a later analysis, generation probabilities were computed with a VDJ recombination model fitted to out-of-frame rearrangements, and the resulting probabilities were checked against IGoR. In a later analysis, TCR-TCR, TCR-HLA and TCR-CMV co-occurrence was scored with hypergeometric tests, and a repertoire-size bias correction was applied to TCR pairs. False discovery rates were estimated in a later analysis by permuting HLA or CMV assignments 20 times. A later analysis grouped co-occurring TCRs with DBSCAN, adding TCRdist sequence similarity when clustering within HLA-allele-positive subsets. Repertoires with fewer than 30,000 or more than 120,000 public chains were left out of co-occurrence clustering, as were roughly five repertoires with anomalous nucleotide sharing. TCRdb provides this immuneACCESS table in a form limited to in-frame rearrangements. Some clones are lacking; in checked studies, under half of them reflect an unresolved V gene, and why the rest are absent is not known. V, J and clone size reflect that table, while D and trimming were determined from the DNA. This sample comprises 95,000 to 150,000 clones, about 74% of them detected only once. The ten largest make up roughly 4.1% of the sample.

The sequence derives from a woman in her forties or fifties in good health and CMV-seropositive. The sequenced sample was PBMCs.

The DNA is as follows: TGTGCCAGCTCACCAAGAGGACAGGATAGCAATCAGCCCCAGCATTTT. The encoded protein is CASSPRGQDSNQPQHF. Recombination connected TRBV18 to TRBJ1-5, with 7 central nucleotides matching TRBD1. Taken from cysteine to phenylalanine, the CDR3 has 16 residues. The kept DNA is CDR3 alone, 48 bases in frame from the first base. Trimming accounts for 2 bases at V and 0 bases at J, while the number of junction bases matched to no gene is 4. Sequences KGHSH (CDR1) and LQKENI (CDR2) are obtained from the germline V gene. The entire variable domain, with the stretches around the CDR3 drawn from the reference TRBV18 and TRBJ1-5 proteins, is NAGVMQNPRHLVRRRGQEARLRCSPMKGHSHVYWYRQLPEEGLKFMVYLQKENIIDESGMPKERFSAEFPKEGPSILRIQQVVRGDSAAYFCASSPRGQDSNQPQHFGDGTRLSIL.